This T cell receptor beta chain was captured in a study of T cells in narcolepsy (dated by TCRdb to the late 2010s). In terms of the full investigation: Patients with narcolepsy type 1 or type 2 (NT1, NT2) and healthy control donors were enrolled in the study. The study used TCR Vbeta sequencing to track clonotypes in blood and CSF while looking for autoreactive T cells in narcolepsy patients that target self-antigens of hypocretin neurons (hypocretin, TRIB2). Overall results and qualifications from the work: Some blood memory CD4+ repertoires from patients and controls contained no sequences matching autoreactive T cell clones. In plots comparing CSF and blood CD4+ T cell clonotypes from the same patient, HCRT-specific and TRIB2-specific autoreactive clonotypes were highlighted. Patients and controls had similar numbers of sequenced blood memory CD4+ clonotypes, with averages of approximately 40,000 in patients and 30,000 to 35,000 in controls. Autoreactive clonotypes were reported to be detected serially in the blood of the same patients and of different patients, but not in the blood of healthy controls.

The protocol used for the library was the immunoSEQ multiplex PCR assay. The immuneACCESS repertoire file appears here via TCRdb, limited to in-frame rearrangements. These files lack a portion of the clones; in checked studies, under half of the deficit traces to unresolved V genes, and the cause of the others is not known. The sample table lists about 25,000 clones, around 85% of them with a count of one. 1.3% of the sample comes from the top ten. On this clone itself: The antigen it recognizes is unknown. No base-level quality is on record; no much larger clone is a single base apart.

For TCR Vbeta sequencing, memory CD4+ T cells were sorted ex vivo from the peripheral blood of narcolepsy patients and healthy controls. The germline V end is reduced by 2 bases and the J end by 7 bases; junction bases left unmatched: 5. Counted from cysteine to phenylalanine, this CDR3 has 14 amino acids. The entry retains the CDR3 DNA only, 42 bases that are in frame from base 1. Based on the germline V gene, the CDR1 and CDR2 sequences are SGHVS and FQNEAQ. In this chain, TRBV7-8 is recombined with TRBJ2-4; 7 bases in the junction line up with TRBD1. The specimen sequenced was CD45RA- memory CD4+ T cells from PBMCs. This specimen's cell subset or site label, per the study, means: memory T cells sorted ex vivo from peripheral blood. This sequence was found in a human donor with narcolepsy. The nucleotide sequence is TGTGCCAGCAGCTTAAAGGGCAGGGGGAACATTCAGTACTTC. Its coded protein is CASSLKGRGNIQYF.